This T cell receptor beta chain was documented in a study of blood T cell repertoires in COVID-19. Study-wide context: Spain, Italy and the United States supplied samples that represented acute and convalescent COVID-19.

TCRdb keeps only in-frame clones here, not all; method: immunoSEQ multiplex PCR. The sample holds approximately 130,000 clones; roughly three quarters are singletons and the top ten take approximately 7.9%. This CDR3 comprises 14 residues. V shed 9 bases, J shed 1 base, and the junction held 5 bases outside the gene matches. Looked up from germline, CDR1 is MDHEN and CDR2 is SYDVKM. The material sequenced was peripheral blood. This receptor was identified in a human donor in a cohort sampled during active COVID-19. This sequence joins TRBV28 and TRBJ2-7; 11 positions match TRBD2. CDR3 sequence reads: CASRASGRSYEQYF. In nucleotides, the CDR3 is TGTGCCAGTAGGGCTAGCGGGAGGTCCTACGAGCAGTACTTC.